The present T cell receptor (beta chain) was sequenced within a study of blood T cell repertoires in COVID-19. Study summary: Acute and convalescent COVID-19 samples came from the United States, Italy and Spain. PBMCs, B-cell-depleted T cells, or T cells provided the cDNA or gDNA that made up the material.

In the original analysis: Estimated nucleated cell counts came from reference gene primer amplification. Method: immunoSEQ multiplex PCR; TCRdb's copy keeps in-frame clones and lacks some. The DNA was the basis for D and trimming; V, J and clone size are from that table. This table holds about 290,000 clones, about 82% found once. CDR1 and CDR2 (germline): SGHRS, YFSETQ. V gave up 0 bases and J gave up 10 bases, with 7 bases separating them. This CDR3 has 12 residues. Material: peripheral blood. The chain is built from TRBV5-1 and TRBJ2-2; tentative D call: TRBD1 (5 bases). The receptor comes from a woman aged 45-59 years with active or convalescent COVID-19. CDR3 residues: CASSLEGPELFF. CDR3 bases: TGCGCCAGCAGCTTGGAGGGGCCGGAGCTGTTTTTT.